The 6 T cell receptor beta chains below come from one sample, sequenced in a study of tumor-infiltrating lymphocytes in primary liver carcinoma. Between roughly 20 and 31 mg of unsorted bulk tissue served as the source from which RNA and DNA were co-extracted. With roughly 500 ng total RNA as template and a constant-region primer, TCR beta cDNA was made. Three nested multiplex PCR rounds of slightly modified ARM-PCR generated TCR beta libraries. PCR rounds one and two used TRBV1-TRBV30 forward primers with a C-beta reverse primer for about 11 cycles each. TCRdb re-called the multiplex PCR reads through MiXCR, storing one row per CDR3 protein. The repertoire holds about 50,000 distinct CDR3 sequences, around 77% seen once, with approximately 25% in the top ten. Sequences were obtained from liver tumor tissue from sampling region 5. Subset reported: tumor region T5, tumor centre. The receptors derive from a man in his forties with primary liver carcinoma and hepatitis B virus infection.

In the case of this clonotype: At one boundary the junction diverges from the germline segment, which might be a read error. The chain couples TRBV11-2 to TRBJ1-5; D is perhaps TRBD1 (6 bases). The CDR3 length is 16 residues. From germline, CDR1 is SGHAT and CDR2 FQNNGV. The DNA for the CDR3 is TGTACCAGCAGTCTAAAAGGGGGACTGACGAATCAGCCCCAGCTTTTT. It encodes CTSSLKGGLTNQPQLF.

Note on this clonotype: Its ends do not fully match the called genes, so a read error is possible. The CDR3 sequence is CVSSQLHREKLFF. CDR3 coding DNA: TGTGTCAGCAGCCAGCTCCACCGTGAAAAACTGTTCTTT. V gene TRBV4-2 combines with J gene TRBJ1-4; D call uncertain. The CDR3 extends over 13 amino acids. The germline CDR1 and CDR2 sequences are LGHNA and YNFKEQ.

DNA of the CDR3: TGTGCCATCAGGACGGACAGGGCCGACGAGCAGTACTTC. It encodes CAIRTDRADEQYF. The chain joins TRBV10-3 to TRBJ2-7; 8 positions match TRBD1. Germline CDR1 reads ENHRY; CDR2 reads SYGVKD. This CDR3 region has 13 residues. V lost 6 bases, J lost 5 bases, and 6 bases stayed unmatched.

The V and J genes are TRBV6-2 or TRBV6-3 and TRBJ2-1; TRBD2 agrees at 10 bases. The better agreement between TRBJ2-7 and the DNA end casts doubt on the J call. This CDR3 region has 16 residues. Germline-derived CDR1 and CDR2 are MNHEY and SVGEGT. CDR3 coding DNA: TGTGCCAGCAGTTACGCGGGACTAGCGTCCTACAATGGGCAGTACTTC. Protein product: CASSYAGLASYNGQYF.

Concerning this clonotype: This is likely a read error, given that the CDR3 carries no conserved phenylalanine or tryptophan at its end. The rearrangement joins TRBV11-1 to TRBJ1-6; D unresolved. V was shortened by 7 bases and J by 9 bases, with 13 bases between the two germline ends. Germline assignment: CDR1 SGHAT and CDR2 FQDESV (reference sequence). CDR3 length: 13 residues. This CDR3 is CASIRILVSPLHY. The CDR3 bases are TGTGCCAGCATCCGGATACTGGTTTCACCCCTCCACTAT.

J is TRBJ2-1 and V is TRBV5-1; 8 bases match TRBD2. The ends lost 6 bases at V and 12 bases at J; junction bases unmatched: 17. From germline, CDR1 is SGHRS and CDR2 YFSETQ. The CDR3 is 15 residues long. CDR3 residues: CASMAGGAAYKGQFF. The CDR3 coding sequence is TGCGCCAGCATGGCGGGGGGCGCCGCCTACAAAGGGCAGTTCTTC.